The sequence of this T cell receptor (beta chain) was determined in a study of lymphopenia after photon versus proton radiotherapy. The repertoire was sequenced with immunoSEQ multiplex PCR; TCRdb's copy has only in-frame clones and lacks some. The table lists roughly 41,000 clones, more than 70% of them singletons. The sequence was collected from a man in his forties or fifties with gastric cancer. Material: peripheral blood, obtained from a patient treated with photon-based radiotherapy.

The CDR3 DNA is TGTGCCAGCTCATCCCTGAGGGACACTGAAGCTTTCTTT. Protein sequence: CASSSLRDTEAFF. The rearrangement uses TRBV18 and TRBJ1-1; D call uncertain. Germline V gives CDR1 KGHSH, CDR2 LQKENI. This CDR3 is 13 amino acids long. Trimming cost V 5 bases and J 3 bases, with 10 bases left between them.